This T cell receptor beta chain was sequenced during a study of PD-1 blockade in classical Hodgkin lymphoma. Notes on the study in general: Complete responders' baseline diversity resembled that of newly diagnosed patients. The study found that TCR diversity rose significantly by C4D1 in CD4+ but not CD8+ cells. Newly diagnosed patients were reported to start with lower TCR diversity than healthy donors. When nivolumab was started under 1 year after ASCT, patients were excluded.

The patients all showed relapse after autologous stem cell transplantation, while their brentuximab vedotin exposure varied. Only one count was recorded for this clone. Its antigen is not identified. Clones were read by immunoSEQ multiplex PCR, and TCRdb kept only the in-frame ones, dropping some. In the table there are about 13,000 clones, roughly 82% of which are singletons. The CDR3 sequence is 13 residues long. Germline assignment: CDR1 SNHLY and CDR2 FYNNEI. V dropped 6 bases and J dropped 6 bases, with 11 bases sitting between them. V gene TRBV2 combines with J gene TRBJ2-2, with D unresolved. This clonotype was sampled from a human donor with classical Hodgkin lymphoma. Sequencing used peripheral blood mononuclear cells (PBMCs), obtained at baseline. The CDR3, as DNA: TGTGCCAGCAGCGTCAAGCTCCCCGGGGAGCTGTTTTTT. Residues: CASSVKLPGELFF. The whole variable domain, filled in from reference TRBV2 and TRBJ2-2, reads EPEVTQTPSHQVTQMGQEVILRCVPISNHLYFYWYRQILGQKVEFLVSFYNNEISEKSEIFDDQFSVERPDGSNFTLKIRSTKLEDSAMYFCASSVKLPGELFFGEGSRLTVL.